Listed here are 12 T cell receptor beta chains from one sample, sequenced in a study of CD8 T cells in Susac syndrome. An amount of RNA that ranged from about 0.45 to 1 ug was reverse transcribed with random hexamers. TCRdb re-derived calls from the immunoSEQ multiplex PCR reads in MiXCR, one entry per CDR3 protein. The data hold around 230,000 distinct CDR3 sequences, with 95% observed a single time. The source material was CD4+ T cells from PBMCs. These receptors were collected from a human donor with multiple sclerosis.

The genes are TRBV10-3 and TRBJ1-5, with D hard to call. The CDR3 totals 13 residues. V shed 2 bases and J shed 4 bases, with 6 bases lying between them. CDR1 ENHRY and CDR2 SYGVKD come from the germline V gene. The CDR3 loop reads CAISEGGNQPQHF. CDR3 in DNA: TGTGCCATCAGTGAGGGCGGGAATCAGCCCCAGCATTTT.

V gene TRBV20-1 combines with J gene TRBJ2-7; possible D gene TRBD2, 5 bases. Trimming shortened V by 0 bases and J by 4 bases, and 16 bases separated the two germline ends. Germline CDR1 DFQATT, CDR2 SNEGSKA (reference sequence). The CDR3 extends over 15 amino acids. CDR3 loop: CSARDPEGRSYEQYF. In nucleotides, the CDR3 is TGCAGTGCTAGAGACCCTGAGGGTAGGTCGTACGAGCAGTACTTC.

The chain links TRBV2 to TRBJ1-5, with 9 bases that match TRBD1. The length of the CDR3 is 14 residues. The germline V gene has CDR1 SNHLY and CDR2 FYNNEI. With 6 bases clipped from V and 4 bases from J, the junction kept 4 bases outside the gene matches. The chain's CDR3 is CASRAGTGNQPQHF. The CDR3 DNA is TGTGCCAGCAGGGCCGGGACAGGGAATCAGCCCCAGCATTTT.

The chain has TRBV6-5 and TRBJ2-7; no reliable D call. The germline V gene encodes CDR1 MNHEY and CDR2 SVGAGI. CDR3 length: 15 residues. Deletions cut 2 bases from V and 7 bases from J, with 18 bases between. In nucleotides, the CDR3 is TGTGCCAGCAGTTACACCTTCGGAGTGAGTGGGGAGCAGTACTTC. It specifies CASSYTFGVSGEQYF.

The chain combines TRBV6-1 with TRBJ2-6; TRBD1 matches 7 bases. Germline trimming cut 5 bases from V and 0 bases from J; bases unmatched to any gene: 13. In germline, CDR1 is MNHNS, CDR2 SASEGT. There are 19 residues in the CDR3. The CDR3 DNA reads TGTGCCAGCAGTCCAAGGGACAGCTTATTGAGCTCTGGGGCCAACGTCCTGACTTTC. Translated: CASSPRDSLLSSGANVLTF.

The rearrangement links TRBV4-1 to TRBJ2-3; D is ambiguous. V was shortened by 5 bases and J by 3 bases, with 9 bases between the two germline ends. The V gene's germline CDR1 is MGHRA and CDR2 YSYEKL. This CDR3 contains 13 residues. The CDR3 DNA is TGCGCCAGCAGCGCTAGGACGACAGATACGCAGTATTTT. Translation gives CASSARTTDTQYF.

The chain combines TRBV12-5 with TRBJ1-2; unclear D gene. The CDR3 covers 13 residues. The germline gives CDR1 LGHNT, CDR2 FRNRAP. V lost 2 bases, J lost 7 bases, and 11 bases lay in between. In DNA form, the CDR3 reads TGTGCTAGTGGTTTGAGGGAGAATGGTGGCTACACCTTC. Translating gives CASGLRENGGYTF.

The V and J genes are TRBV28 and TRBJ2-1, with D possibly being TRBD2 (6 bases). V was shortened by 4 bases and J by 4 bases, with 14 bases between the two germline ends. There are 15 residues in the CDR3. Germline-derived CDR1 and CDR2 are MDHEN and SYDVKM. In nucleotides, the CDR3 is TGTGCCAGCAGTTATTCGGGAGTGGGGTACAATGAGCAGTTCTTC. Translating it yields CASSYSGVGYNEQFF.

CDR3 bases: TGTGCCAGCAGCGAGGATGATTCGGGGACAGGACACGGTGGCTACACCTTC. Translating it yields CASSEDDSGTGHGGYTF. The chain has TRBV9 and TRBJ1-2; 8 nucleotides align to TRBD1. V was pared by 3 bases and J by 7 bases, with 17 bases of the junction left unmatched. The CDR3 consists of 17 residues. Per the germline V gene, CDR1 is SGDLS and CDR2 is YYNGEE.

The chain links TRBV4-2 to TRBJ2-2; D possibly corresponds to TRBD2 (5 bases). The germline V gene has CDR1 LGHNA and CDR2 YNFKEQ. The V and J ends lost 0 bases and 0 bases respectively, with 20 bases between them. CDR3 size: 20 residues. The CDR3 sequence is CASSQDVSRRDYANTGELFF. The CDR3 region has the DNA TGTGCCAGCAGCCAAGATGTTTCTCGGCGAGACTATGCGAACACCGGGGAGCTGTTTTTT.

The J gene is TRBJ2-7, the V gene TRBV7-9; D is perhaps TRBD2 (5 bases). Trimming removed 4 bases at V and 2 bases at J, with 9 bases between. Germline CDR1 is SEHNR and CDR2 is FQNEAQ (reference sequence). The CDR3 loop spans 13 amino acids. CDR3 coding DNA: TGTGCCAGCAGCTCGCGGGCGCCCTACGAGCAGTACTTC. Its translation is CASSSRAPYEQYF. Full variable domain (remainder filled in from reference TRBV7-9 and TRBJ2-7): DTGVSQNPRHKITKRGQNVTFRCDPISEHNRLYWYRQTLGQGPEFLTYFQNEAQLEKSRLLSDRFSAERPKGSFSTLEIQRTEQGDSAMYLCASSSRAPYEQYFGPGTRLTVT.

The rearrangement joins TRBV5-1 to TRBJ2-7; 7 bases line up with TRBD2. CDR1 is SGHRS, CDR2 YFSETQ, per germline. The J segment lost 1 base and the V segment lost 2 bases, leaving 9 bases of the junction unmatched. This CDR3 is built from 16 residues. Here the CDR3 reads CASSFERGSGSYEQYF. CDR3 DNA sequence: TGCGCCAGCAGCTTCGAGCGTGGTAGCGGGTCCTACGAGCAGTACTTC.